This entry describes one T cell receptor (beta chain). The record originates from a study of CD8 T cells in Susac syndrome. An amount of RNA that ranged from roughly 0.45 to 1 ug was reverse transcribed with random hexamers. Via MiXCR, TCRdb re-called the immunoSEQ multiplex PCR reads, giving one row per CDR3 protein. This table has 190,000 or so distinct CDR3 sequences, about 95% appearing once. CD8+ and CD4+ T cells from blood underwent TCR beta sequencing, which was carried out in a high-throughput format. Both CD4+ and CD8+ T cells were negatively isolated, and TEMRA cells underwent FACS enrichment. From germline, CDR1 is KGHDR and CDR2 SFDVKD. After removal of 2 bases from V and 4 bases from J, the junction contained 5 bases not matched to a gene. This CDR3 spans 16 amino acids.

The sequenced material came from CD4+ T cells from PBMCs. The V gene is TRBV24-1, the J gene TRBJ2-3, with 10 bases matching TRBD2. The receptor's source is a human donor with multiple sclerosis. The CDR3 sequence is CATSDSPTSGSDTQYF. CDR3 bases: TGTGCCACCAGTGATTCACCGACTAGCGGGTCAGATACGCAGTATTTT.